This TCR beta chain was retrieved from a study of beta chain features in type 1 diabetes. The CDR3 runs 16 residues. The ends lost 0 bases at V and 0 bases at J; junction bases unmatched: 4. The V gene's germline CDR1 is MNHNY and CDR2 SVGAGI (reference sequence). The entirety of the isolated RNA underwent reverse transcription, so expressed TCRB transcripts were sequenced. The assay was immunoSEQ multiplex PCR, and TCRdb's table has in-frame clones only and misses some. The sample gives about 300,000 clones, 13% of which show up once; about 0.015% is in the top ten. On this clone: The target antigen is unknown.

Whole-study results and caveats: The study found moderately but significantly shorter TCRB CDR3s in all four CD4+ subsets of Type 1 diabetes patients.

A heparinised blood draw that averaged around 0.12 L was obtained once from each donor. The receptor's source is a woman aged 18-30 years with type 1 diabetes. Sequencing used naive CD4+ T cells from blood. The chain employs TRBV6-6 and TRBJ1-2; 7 bases map to TRBD1. CDR3 region: CASSYSGTEPNYGYTF. The CDR3 bases are TGTGCCAGCAGTTACTCCGGGACAGAGCCTAACTATGGCTACACCTTC.